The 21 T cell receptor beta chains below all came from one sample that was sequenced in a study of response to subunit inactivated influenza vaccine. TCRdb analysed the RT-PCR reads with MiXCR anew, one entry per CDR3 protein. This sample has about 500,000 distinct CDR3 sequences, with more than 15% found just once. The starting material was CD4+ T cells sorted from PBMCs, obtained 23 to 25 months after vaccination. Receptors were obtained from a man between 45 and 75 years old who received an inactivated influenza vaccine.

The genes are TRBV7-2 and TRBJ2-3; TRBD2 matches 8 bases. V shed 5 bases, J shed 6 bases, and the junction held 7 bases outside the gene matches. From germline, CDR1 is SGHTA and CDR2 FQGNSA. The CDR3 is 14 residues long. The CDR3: CASSPQRGRDTQYF. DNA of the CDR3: TGTGCCAGCAGCCCCCAGCGGGGGAGGGATACGCAGTATTTT.

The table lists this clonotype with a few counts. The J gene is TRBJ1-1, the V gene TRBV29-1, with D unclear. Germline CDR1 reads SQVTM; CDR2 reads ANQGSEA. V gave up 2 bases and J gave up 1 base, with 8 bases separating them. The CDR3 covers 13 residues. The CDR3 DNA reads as TGCAGCGTTGAAAAACACCCGAACACTGAAGCTTTCTTT. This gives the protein CSVEKHPNTEAFF.

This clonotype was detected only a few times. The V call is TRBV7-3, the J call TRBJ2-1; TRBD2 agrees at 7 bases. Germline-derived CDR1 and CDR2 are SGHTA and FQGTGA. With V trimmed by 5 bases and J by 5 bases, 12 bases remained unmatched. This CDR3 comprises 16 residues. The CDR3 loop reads CASSPHGPGGNNEQFF. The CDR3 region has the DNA TGTGCCAGCAGCCCCCATGGCCCGGGAGGCAACAATGAGCAGTTCTTC.

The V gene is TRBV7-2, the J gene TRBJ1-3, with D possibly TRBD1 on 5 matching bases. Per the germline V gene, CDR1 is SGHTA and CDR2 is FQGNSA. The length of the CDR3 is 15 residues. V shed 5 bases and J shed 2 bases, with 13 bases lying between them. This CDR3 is CASSGSRGAGNTIYF. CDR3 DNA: TGTGCCAGCAGCGGTTCAAGGGGAGCTGGAAACACCATATATTTT.

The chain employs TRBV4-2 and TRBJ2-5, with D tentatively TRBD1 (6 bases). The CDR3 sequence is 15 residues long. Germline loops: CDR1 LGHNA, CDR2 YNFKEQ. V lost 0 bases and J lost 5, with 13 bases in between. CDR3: CASSQDGGRAETQYF. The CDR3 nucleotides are TGTGCCAGCAGCCAAGATGGGGGCAGGGCGGAGACCCAGTACTTC.

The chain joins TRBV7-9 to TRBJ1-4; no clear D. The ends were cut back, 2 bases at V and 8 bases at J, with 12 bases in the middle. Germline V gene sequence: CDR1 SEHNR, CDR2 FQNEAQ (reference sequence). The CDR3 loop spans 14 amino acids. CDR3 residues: CASSLTERGEKLFF. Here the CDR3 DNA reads TGTGCCAGCAGCTTAACGGAAAGAGGGGAAAAACTGTTTTTT.

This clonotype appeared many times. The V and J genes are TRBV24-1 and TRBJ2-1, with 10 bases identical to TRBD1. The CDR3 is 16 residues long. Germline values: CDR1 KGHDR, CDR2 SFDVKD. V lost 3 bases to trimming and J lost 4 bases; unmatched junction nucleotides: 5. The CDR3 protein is CATSDPGDRGYNEQFF. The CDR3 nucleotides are TGTGCCACCAGTGATCCGGGGGACAGGGGTTACAATGAGCAGTTCTTC.

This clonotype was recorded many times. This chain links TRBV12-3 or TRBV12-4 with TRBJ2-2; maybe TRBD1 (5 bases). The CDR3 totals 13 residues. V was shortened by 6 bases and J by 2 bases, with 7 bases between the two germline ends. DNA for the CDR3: TGTGCCAGCAGCGACAGAAACACCGGGGAGCTGTTTTTT. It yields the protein CASSDRNTGELFF.

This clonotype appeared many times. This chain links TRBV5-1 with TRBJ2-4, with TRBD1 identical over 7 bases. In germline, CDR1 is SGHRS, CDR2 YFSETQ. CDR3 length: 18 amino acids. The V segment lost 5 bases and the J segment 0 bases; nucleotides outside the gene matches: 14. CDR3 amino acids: CASSRTGTDAIAKNIQYF. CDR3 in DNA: TGCGCCAGCAGTCGAACCGGGACAGACGCTATAGCCAAAAACATTCAGTACTTC.

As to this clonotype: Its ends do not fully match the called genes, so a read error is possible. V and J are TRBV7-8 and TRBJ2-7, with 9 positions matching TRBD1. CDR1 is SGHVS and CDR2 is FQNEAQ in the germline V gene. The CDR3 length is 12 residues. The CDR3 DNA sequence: TGTGCCAGCAGCTTAAACCGGGACAGGGAGTTCTTC. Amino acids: CASSLNRDREFF.

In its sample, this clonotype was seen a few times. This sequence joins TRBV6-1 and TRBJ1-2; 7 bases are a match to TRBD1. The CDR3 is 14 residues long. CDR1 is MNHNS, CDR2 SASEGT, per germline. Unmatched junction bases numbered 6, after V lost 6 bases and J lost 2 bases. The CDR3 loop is CASSPTGTNYGYTF. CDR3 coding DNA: TGTGCCAGCAGCCCGACAGGGACAAACTATGGCTACACCTTC.

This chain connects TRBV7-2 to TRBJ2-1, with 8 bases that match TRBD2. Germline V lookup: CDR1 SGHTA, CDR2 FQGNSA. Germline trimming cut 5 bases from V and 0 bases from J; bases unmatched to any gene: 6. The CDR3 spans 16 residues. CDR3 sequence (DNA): TGTGCCAGCAGCCCCACCGGGACTAGCTCCTACAATGAGCAGTTCTTC. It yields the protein CASSPTGTSSYNEQFF.

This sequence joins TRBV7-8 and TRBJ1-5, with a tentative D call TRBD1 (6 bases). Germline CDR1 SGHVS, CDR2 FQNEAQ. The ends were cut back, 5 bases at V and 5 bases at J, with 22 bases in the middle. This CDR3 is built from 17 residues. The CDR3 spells CASSPRGGGRHYQPQHF. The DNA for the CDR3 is TGTGCCAGCAGCCCCCGGGGAGGGGGGCGACACTATCAGCCCCAGCATTTT.

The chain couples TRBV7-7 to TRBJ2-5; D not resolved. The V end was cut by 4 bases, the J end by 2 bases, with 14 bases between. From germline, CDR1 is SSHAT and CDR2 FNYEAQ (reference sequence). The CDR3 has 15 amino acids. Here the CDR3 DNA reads TGTGCCAGCAGCTCCACGTTCGGGCAGCAAGAGACCCAGTACTTC. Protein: CASSSTFGQQETQYF. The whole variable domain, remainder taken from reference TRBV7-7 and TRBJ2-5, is GAGVSQSPRYKVTKRGQDVTLRCDPISSHATLYWYQQALGQGPEFLTYFNYEAQPDKSGLPSDRFSAERPEGSISTLTIQRTEQRDSAMYRCASSSTFGQQETQYFGPGTRLLVL.

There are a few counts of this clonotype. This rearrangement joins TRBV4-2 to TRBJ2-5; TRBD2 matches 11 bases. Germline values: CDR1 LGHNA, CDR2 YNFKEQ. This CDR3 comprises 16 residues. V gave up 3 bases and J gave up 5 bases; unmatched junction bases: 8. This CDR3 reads CASSHPELAGVETQYF. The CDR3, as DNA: TGTGCCAGCAGCCATCCCGAACTAGCGGGGGTGGAGACCCAGTACTTC.

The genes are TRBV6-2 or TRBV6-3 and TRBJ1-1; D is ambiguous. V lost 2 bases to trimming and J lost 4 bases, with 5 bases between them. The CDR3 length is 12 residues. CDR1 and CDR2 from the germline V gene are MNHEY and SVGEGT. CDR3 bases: TGTGCCAGCAGTTACCGTCCCACTGAAGCTTTCTTT. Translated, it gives CASSYRPTEAFF.

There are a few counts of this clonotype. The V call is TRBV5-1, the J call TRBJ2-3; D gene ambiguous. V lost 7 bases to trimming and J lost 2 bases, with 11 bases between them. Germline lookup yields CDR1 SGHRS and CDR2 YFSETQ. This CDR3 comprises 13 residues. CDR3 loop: CASGPENTDTQYF. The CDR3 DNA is TGCGCCAGCGGACCGGAAAACACAGATACGCAGTATTTT.

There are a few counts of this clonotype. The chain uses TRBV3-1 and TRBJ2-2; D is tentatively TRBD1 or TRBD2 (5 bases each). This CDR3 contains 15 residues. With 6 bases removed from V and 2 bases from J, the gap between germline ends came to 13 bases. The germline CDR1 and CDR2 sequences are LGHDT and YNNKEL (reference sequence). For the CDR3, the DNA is TGTGCCAGCAGTACTTGGGGGAAAAACACCGGGGAGCTGTTTTTT. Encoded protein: CASSTWGKNTGELFF.

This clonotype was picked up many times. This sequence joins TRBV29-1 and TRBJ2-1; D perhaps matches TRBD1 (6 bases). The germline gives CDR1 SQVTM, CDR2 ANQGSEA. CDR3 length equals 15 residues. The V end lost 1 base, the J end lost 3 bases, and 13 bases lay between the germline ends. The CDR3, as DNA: TGCAGCGTTGAAGGTACAGGGACAAACTACAATGAGCAGTTCTTC. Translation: CSVEGTGTNYNEQFF.

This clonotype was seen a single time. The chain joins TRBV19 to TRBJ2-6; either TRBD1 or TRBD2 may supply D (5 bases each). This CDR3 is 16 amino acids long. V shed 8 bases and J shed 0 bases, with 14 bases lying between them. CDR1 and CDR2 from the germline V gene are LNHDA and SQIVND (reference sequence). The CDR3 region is CASARDASSGANVLTF. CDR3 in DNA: TGTGCCAGTGCGAGGGACGCAAGCTCTGGGGCCAACGTCCTGACTTTC. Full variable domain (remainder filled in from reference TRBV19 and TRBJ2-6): DGGITQSPKYLFRKEGQNVTLSCEQNLNHDAMYWYRQDPGQGLRLIYYSQIVNDFQKGDIAEGYSVSREKKESFPLTVTSAQKNPTAFYLCASARDASSGANVLTFGAGSRLTVL.

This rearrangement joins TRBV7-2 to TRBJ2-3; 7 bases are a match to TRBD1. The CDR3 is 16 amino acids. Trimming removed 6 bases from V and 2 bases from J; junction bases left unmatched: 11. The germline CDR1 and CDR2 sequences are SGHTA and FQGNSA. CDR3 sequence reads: CASRRARGQATDTQYF. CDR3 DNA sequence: TGTGCCAGCAGGAGAGCGAGGGGGCAAGCCACAGATACGCAGTATTTT.